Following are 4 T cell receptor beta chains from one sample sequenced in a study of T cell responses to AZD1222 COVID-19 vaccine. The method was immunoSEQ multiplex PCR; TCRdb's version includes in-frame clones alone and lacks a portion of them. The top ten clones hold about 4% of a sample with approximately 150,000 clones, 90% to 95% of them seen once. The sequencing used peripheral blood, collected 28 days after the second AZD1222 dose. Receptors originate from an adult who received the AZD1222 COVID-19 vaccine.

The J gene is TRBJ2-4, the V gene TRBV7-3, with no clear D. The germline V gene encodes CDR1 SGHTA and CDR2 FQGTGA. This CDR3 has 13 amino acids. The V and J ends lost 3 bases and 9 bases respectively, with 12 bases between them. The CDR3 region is CASSFWARSIQYF. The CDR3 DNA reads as TGTGCCAGCAGCTTCTGGGCCCGTAGCATTCAGTACTTC. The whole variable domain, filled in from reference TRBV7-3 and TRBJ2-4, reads GAGVSQTPSNKVTEKGKYVELRCDPISGHTALYWYRQSLGQGPEFLIYFQGTGAADDSGLPNDRFFAVRPEGSVSTLKIQRTERGDSAVYLCASSFWARSIQYFGAGTRLSVL.

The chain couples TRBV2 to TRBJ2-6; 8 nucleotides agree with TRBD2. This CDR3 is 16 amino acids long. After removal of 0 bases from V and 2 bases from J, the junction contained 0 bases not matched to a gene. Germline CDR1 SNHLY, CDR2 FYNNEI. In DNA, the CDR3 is TGTGCCAGCAGTGAAGCGGGACTAGCTGGGGCCAACGTCCTGACTTTC. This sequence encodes CASSEAGLAGANVLTF.

CDR3 residues: CASSPDPSGEAFF. The DNA for the CDR3 is TGCGCCAGCAGTCCGGACCCTAGCGGTGAAGCTTTCTTT. The V and J genes are TRBV5-1 and TRBJ1-1, with D hard to call. Between the trimmed V and J ends, which lost 5 bases and 7 bases, there was a span of 15 bases. The CDR3 covers 13 residues. Germline V gene sequence: CDR1 SGHRS, CDR2 YFSETQ.

CDR3 amino acids: CASSLGLGYTF. The CDR3 coding sequence is TGTGCCAGCAGCTTAGGGCTGGGCTACACCTTC. The genes are TRBV11-2 and TRBJ1-2; D uncertain. The CDR3 extends over 11 amino acids. Per germline, CDR1 SGHAT and CDR2 FQNNGV. The V end lost 1 base, the J end lost 8 bases, and 5 bases lay between the germline ends. Full variable domain (missing parts from reference TRBV11-2 and TRBJ1-2): EAGVAQSPRYKIIEKRQSVAFWCNPISGHATLYWYQQILGQGPKLLIQFQNNGVVDDSQLPKDRFSAERLKGVDSTLKIQPAKLEDSAVYLCASSLGLGYTFGSGTRLTVV.